This passage covers 6 T cell receptor beta chains from one sample sequenced in a study of T cells in Graves' hyperthyroidism and ophthalmopathy. From RNA transcripts, TCR beta CDR3 regions were amplified. HTBI primers were the set used in a first-round RT-PCR of the TCR CDR3. TCRdb redid the calling of the multiplex PCR reads with MiXCR, one entry per CDR3 protein. There are a few hundred thousand distinct CDR3 sequences in the sample; 15% to 17% occur only once, and roughly 26% lies in the top ten. Input material: blood. Receptor source: a woman between 18 and 29 years old with Graves' hyperthyroidism that later progressed to Graves' ophthalmopathy.

This clonotype has just a few counts. In DNA, the CDR3 is TGTGCCAGCTCACCATCACAGGATTCACCCCTCCACTTT. This sequence encodes CASSPSQDSPLHF. The rearrangement joins TRBV18 to TRBJ1-6; a possible D gene is TRBD1 (5 bases). Between the trimmed V and J ends, which lost 2 bases and 8 bases, there was a span of 7 bases. This CDR3 has 13 residues. Germline V CDR1 and CDR2: KGHSH, LQKENI.

This clonotype was counted ten times or more. This chain joins TRBV2 and TRBJ2-5, with D tentatively TRBD1 or TRBD2 (5 bases each). Trimming removed 1 base at V and 4 bases at J, with 10 bases between. Germline V gene data show CDR1 as SNHLY and CDR2 as FYNNEI. The CDR3 loop spans 14 amino acids. This CDR3 reads CASSEGLGAETQYF. Here the CDR3 DNA reads TGTGCCAGCAGTGAAGGACTCGGGGCAGAGACCCAGTACTTC.

This clonotype was observed at least ten times. V gene TRBV20-1 combines with J gene TRBJ2-2; D gene uncertain. The CDR3 is 11 residues long. V lost 4 bases to trimming and J lost 2 bases, with 2 bases between them. From germline, CDR1 is DFQATT and CDR2 SNEGSKA (reference sequence). The CDR3 reads CSAINTGELFF. Here the CDR3 DNA reads TGCAGTGCTATCAACACCGGGGAGCTGTTTTTT.

The chain employs TRBV12-3 or TRBV12-4 and TRBJ1-2; no firm D call. Trimming shortened V by 3 bases and J by 8 bases, and 19 bases separated the two germline ends. The CDR3 spans 15 residues. The chain's CDR3 is CASSLNIGIGGGYTF. CDR3 nucleotides: TGTGCCAGCAGTTTGAACATCGGTATAGGAGGGGGCTACACCTTC.

This clonotype was seen many times. V and J are TRBV6-2 or TRBV6-3 and TRBJ2-7; 8 bases fit TRBD2. There are 15 residues in the CDR3. After removal of 0 bases from V and 5 bases from J, the junction contained 6 bases not matched to a gene. Looked up from germline, CDR1 is MNHEY and CDR2 is SVGEGT. The CDR3 DNA follows: TGTGCCAGCAGTTACTCAGCGGGAGACGGCCACGAGCAGTACTTC. Translated: CASSYSAGDGHEQYF.

The V and J genes are TRBV6-5 and TRBJ2-7; D is undetermined. This CDR3 contains 14 residues. In germline, CDR1 is MNHEY, CDR2 SVGAGI. V lost 2 bases and J 1 base, leaving 9 bases between the germline ends. Here the CDR3 DNA reads TGTGCCAGCAGTTACCTGGACGAGTCCTACGAGCAGTACTTC. This translates into CASSYLDESYEQYF.